These 20 T cell receptor beta chains came from one sample sequenced in a study of blood T cell repertoires in COVID-19. Assay used: immunoSEQ multiplex PCR; TCRdb lists only in-frame clones, some missing. The sample has around 150,000 clones; around 89% are singletons. Material: peripheral blood. These receptors originate from a woman aged 55-75 years with active COVID-19.

This chain joins TRBV9 and TRBJ2-3; 14 bases are a match to TRBD2. With V trimmed by 3 bases and J by 10 bases, 16 bases remained unmatched. The CDR3 spans 18 residues. CDR1 and CDR2 from the germline V gene are SGDLS and YYNGEE. The CDR3 here is CASSGLAGGPTRISPQYF. CDR3 coding DNA: TGTGCCAGCAGCGGACTAGCGGGAGGGCCGACCCGCATTTCTCCGCAGTATTTT.

The count of this clone is one. The chain combines TRBV28 with TRBJ2-2; a possible D gene is TRBD1 (6 bases). The ends were cut back, 6 bases at V and 4 bases at J, with 12 bases in the middle. CDR3 size: 14 residues. Germline loops: CDR1 MDHEN, CDR2 SYDVKM. CDR3 loop: CASRPRTVTGELFF. The CDR3, as DNA: TGTGCCAGCAGACCCCGGACAGTCACCGGGGAGCTGTTTTTT. The full variable domain, with the rest looked up from reference TRBV28 and TRBJ2-2, is DVKVTQSSRYLVKRTGEKVFLECVQDMDHENMFWYRQDPGLGLRLIYFSYDVKMKEKGDIPEGYSVSREKKERFSLILESASTNQTSMYLCASRPRTVTGELFFGEGSRLTVL.

This chain uses TRBV10-3 with TRBJ1-6, with 7 bases that match TRBD1. The V gene's germline CDR1 is ENHRY and CDR2 SYGVKD. This CDR3 region has 14 residues. With 4 bases clipped from V and 7 bases from J, the junction kept 4 bases outside the gene matches. Here the CDR3 reads CAISAGTENSPLHF. CDR3 in DNA: TGTGCCATCAGTGCGGGGACAGAAAATTCACCCCTCCACTTT.

This clone turned up a few times. The V and J genes are TRBV4-3 and TRBJ2-5, with TRBD1 as a possible D gene (5 bases). Germline V CDR1 and CDR2: LGHNA, YSLEER. The CDR3 consists of 16 residues. The V end was cut by 1 base, the J end by 1 base, with 13 bases between. The CDR3 here is CASSQGLWGSQETQYF. For the CDR3, the DNA is TGCGCCAGCAGCCAAGGTTTATGGGGCAGCCAAGAGACCCAGTACTTC.

The chain employs TRBV5-4 and TRBJ2-5, with a tentative D call TRBD1 (5 bases). Germline loops: CDR1 SGHNT, CDR2 YYREEE (reference sequence). The CDR3 extends over 14 amino acids. The V and J ends lost 10 bases and 1 base respectively, with 17 bases between them. DNA of the CDR3: TGTGCCTTTTGGGGCAGGGCCCTCCAAGAGACCCAGTACTTC. It codes for CAFWGRALQETQYF.

The chain carries TRBV12-5 and TRBJ1-1; 7 nucleotides align to TRBD1. The length of the CDR3 is 15 residues. CDR1 is LGHNT, CDR2 FRNRAP, per germline. V lost 0 bases and J lost 5; bases outside the gene matches: 6. CDR3 sequence reads: CASGLVGGRKTEAFF. The CDR3, as DNA: TGTGCTAGTGGTTTGGTAGGGGGCCGAAAAACTGAAGCTTTCTTT.

The chain uses TRBV28 and TRBJ1-1; D is undetermined. V was clipped by 10 bases and J by 1 base, with 7 bases between them. Looked up from germline, CDR1 is MDHEN and CDR2 is SYDVKM. The CDR3 totals 11 residues. CDR3: CATEGNTEAFF. CDR3 nucleotides: TGTGCCACCGAGGGGAACACTGAAGCTTTCTTT.

The J gene is TRBJ1-5, the V gene TRBV11-3, with 7 nucleotides matching TRBD1. Per germline, CDR1 SGHNT and CDR2 YENEEA. CDR3 size: 16 residues. Trimming took 7 bases from V and 5 from J; bases not matched to a gene: 14. The CDR3 sequence is CASTQCQGVLDQPQHF. The CDR3, as DNA: TGTGCCAGCACCCAGTGCCAGGGGGTGTTGGATCAGCCCCAGCATTTT.

The chain couples TRBV11-2 to TRBJ1-6; 7 bases align to TRBD1. V was clipped by 0 bases and J by 6 bases; unmatched bases: 5. The CDR3 length is 16 residues. Germline V gene lookup returns CDR1 SGHAT and CDR2 FQNNGV. CDR3 bases: TGTGCCAGCAGCTTAGACGGGACAGAGTTTAATTCACCCCTCCACTTT. This sequence encodes CASSLDGTEFNSPLHF.

This clone appeared once. This chain uses TRBV11-2 with TRBJ2-1, with D perhaps TRBD2 (5 bases). Trimming removed 2 bases at V and 2 bases at J, with 10 bases between. Germline CDR1 is SGHAT and CDR2 is FQNNGV. This CDR3 spans 15 amino acids. The CDR3: CASSLSLAAYNEQFF. The CDR3 DNA follows: TGTGCCAGCAGCTTAAGCCTAGCCGCCTACAATGAGCAGTTCTTC.

The V call is TRBV18, the J call TRBJ1-4; D remains unclear. V shed 6 bases and J shed 6 bases, with 11 bases lying between them. Per the germline V gene, CDR1 is KGHSH and CDR2 is LQKENI. This CDR3 is 13 amino acids long. This chain's CDR3 is CASSRAQDEKLFF. CDR3 DNA: TGTGCCAGCTCGAGGGCTCAGGATGAAAAACTGTTTTTT.

The V gene is TRBV15, the J gene TRBJ2-5; 9 nucleotides align to TRBD2. CDR1 and CDR2 from the germline V gene are LNHNV and YYDKDF (reference sequence). This CDR3 region has 17 residues. Germline trimming cut 0 bases from V and 3 bases from J; bases unmatched to any gene: 8. The CDR3 region has the DNA TGTGCCACCAGCAGAGAGGGGGCGGGAGGGCCTGAAGAGACCCAGTACTTC. Encoded protein: CATSREGAGGPEETQYF.

The rearrangement joins TRBV7-3 to TRBJ2-7, with 7 positions matching TRBD2. V was clipped by 2 bases and J by 6 bases; unmatched bases: 1. CDR1 SGHTA and CDR2 FQGTGA come from the germline V gene. The CDR3 loop spans 12 amino acids. CDR3 sequence (DNA): TGTGCCAGCAGCTTATGGGGGGGCGAGCAGTACTTC. This encodes CASSLWGGEQYF. The full variable domain, with the rest looked up from reference TRBV7-3 and TRBJ2-7, is GAGVSQTPSNKVTEKGKYVELRCDPISGHTALYWYRQSLGQGPEFLIYFQGTGAADDSGLPNDRFFAVRPEGSVSTLKIQRTERGDSAVYLCASSLWGGEQYFGPGTRLTVT.

CDR3 residues: CAGAGTGNTDTQYF. CDR3 coding DNA: TGTGCCGGGGCCGGGACAGGGAACACAGATACGCAGTATTTT. V and J are TRBV28 and TRBJ2-3, with 9 positions matching TRBD1. This CDR3 region has 14 residues. V shed 11 bases and J 2 bases; nucleotides not matched to a gene: 8. Germline-derived CDR1 and CDR2 are MDHEN and SYDVKM.

The V call is TRBV7-2, the J call TRBJ1-3; possible D gene TRBD1, 5 bases. Trimming removed 4 bases at V and 9 bases at J, with 19 bases between. CDR1 and CDR2 from the germline V gene are SGHTA and FQGNSA. The CDR3 totals 15 residues. The CDR3 loop reads CASSSREGRLGTIYF. DNA of the CDR3: TGTGCCAGCAGCTCGAGGGAGGGGCGGTTGGGCACCATATATTTT.

This clone occurred once. V gene TRBV19 combines with J gene TRBJ1-5; 11 bases line up with TRBD1. Germline V CDR1 and CDR2: LNHDA, SQIVND (reference sequence). Trimming took 6 bases from V and 5 from J; bases not matched to a gene: 9. The CDR3 sequence is 16 residues long. The CDR3 sequence: CASSDPGQGVHQPQHF. DNA for the CDR3: TGTGCCAGTAGCGATCCGGGACAGGGGGTTCATCAGCCCCAGCATTTT.

This chain connects TRBV27 to TRBJ2-5, with 15 bases lining up with TRBD2. Germline-derived CDR1 and CDR2 are MNHEY and SMNVEV (reference sequence). J lost 4 bases, V lost 5 bases, and 2 bases had no gene match. The CDR3 is 15 amino acids. The CDR3 DNA sequence: TGTGCCAGCAGTGGGGGACTAGCGGGAGGAGAGACCCAGTACTTC. It yields the protein CASSGGLAGGETQYF.

The chain carries TRBV7-3 and TRBJ2-7; D possibly corresponds to TRBD1 (6 bases). The CDR3 length is 16 residues. Trimming took off 2 bases at V and 5 bases at J, with 19 bases between the two ends. Germline V gene lookup returns CDR1 SGHTA and CDR2 FQGTGA. DNA of the CDR3: TGTGCCAGCAGCTTAGGATTGGCAGGGGCAGGGGACGAGCAGTACTTC. As protein: CASSLGLAGAGDEQYF.

The V gene is TRBV28, the J gene TRBJ2-3; 9 bases are a match to TRBD1. There are 16 residues in the CDR3. Per germline, CDR1 MDHEN and CDR2 SYDVKM. J was trimmed by 4 bases and V by 6 bases; bases with no gene match: 11. CDR3 DNA sequence: TGTGCCAGCAGCCAACAGGGGGCGCTTGGCGCAGATACGCAGTATTTT. Amino acid sequence: CASSQQGALGADTQYF. Filled out from reference TRBV28 and TRBJ2-3, the complete variable domain reads DVKVTQSSRYLVKRTGEKVFLECVQDMDHENMFWYRQDPGLGLRLIYFSYDVKMKEKGDIPEGYSVSREKKERFSLILESASTNQTSMYLCASSQQGALGADTQYFGPGTRLTVL.

V usage is TRBV27 and J usage is TRBJ1-4, with 9 bases that match TRBD1. In germline, CDR1 is MNHEY, CDR2 SMNVEV (reference sequence). The junction had 11 bases not matched to a gene; V was cut back by 4 bases and J by 8 bases. The CDR3 spans 16 residues. This CDR3 reads CASSSLPGTGFEKLFF. The CDR3 DNA reads TGTGCCAGCAGTTCCCTACCCGGGACAGGGTTCGAAAAACTGTTTTTT. Based on the CDR3 plus reference TRBV27 and TRBJ1-4, the full variable domain is EAQVTQNPRYLITVTGKKLTVTCSQNMNHEYMSWYRQDPGLGLRQIYYSMNVEVTDKGDVPEGYKVSRKEKRNFPLILESPSPNQTSLYFCASSSLPGTGFEKLFFGSGTQLSVL.